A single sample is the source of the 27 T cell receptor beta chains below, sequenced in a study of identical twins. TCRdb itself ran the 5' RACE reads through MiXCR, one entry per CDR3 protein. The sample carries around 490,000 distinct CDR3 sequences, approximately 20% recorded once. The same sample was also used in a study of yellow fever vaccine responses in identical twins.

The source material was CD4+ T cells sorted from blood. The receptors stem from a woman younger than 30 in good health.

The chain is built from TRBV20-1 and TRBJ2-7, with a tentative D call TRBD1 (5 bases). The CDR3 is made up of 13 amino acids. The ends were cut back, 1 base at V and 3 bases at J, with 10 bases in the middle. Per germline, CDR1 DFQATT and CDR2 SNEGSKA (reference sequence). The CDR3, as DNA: TGCAGTGCTAGAGGGCAGGGCTACTACGAGCAGTACTTC. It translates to CSARGQGYYEQYF.

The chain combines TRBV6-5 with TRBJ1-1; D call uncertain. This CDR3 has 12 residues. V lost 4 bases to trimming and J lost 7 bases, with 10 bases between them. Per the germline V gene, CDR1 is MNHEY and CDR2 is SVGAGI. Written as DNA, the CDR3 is TGTGCCAGCAGTTCTACCGGGAGTGAAGCTTTCTTT. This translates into CASSSTGSEAFF.

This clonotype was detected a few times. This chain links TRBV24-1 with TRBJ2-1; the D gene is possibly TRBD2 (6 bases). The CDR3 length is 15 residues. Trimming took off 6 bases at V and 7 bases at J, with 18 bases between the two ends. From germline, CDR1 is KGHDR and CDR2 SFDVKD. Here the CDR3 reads CATSISGVSQNEQFF. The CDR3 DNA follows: TGTGCCACCAGTATTTCGGGAGTTAGCCAGAATGAGCAGTTCTTC.

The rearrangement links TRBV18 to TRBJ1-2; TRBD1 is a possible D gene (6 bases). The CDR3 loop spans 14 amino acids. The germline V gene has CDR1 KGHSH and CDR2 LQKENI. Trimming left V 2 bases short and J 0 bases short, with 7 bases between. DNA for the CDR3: TGTGCCAGCTCACCAACAGGGTCTAACTATGGCTACACCTTC. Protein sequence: CASSPTGSNYGYTF.

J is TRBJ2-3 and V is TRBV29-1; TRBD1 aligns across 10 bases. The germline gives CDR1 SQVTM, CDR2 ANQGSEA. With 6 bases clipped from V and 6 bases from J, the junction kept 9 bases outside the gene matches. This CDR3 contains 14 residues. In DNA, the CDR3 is TGCAGCGTAGAGCCGGGACAGGGGTTCGATACGCAGTATTTT. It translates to CSVEPGQGFDTQYF.

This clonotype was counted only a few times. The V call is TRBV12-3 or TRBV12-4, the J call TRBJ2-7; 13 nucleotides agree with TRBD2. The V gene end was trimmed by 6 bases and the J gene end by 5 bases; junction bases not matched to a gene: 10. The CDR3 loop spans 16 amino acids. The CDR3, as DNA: TGTGCCAGCAGCCGCCTGGGACTAGCGGGAAGGGACGAGCAGTACTTC. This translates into CASSRLGLAGRDEQYF.

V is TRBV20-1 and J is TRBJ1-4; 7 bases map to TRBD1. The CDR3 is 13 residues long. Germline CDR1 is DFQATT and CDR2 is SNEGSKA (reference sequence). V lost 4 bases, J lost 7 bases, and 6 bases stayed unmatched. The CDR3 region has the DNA TGCAGTGCTACGGACAGGTTCAGTGAAAAACTGTTTTTT. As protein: CSATDRFSEKLFF.

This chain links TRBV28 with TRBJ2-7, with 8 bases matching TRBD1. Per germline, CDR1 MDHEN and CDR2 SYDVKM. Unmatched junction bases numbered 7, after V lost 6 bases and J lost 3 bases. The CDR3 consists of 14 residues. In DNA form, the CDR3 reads TGTGCCAGCAGCGGACAGGGCAGACGCTACGAGCAGTACGTC. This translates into CASSGQGRRYEQYV.

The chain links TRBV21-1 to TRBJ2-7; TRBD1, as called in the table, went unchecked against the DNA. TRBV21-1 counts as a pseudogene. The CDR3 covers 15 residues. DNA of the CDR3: TGTGCCAGCAGCAACGGGGGGAAACATTCCTACGAGCAGTACTTC. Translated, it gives CASSNGGKHSYEQYF.

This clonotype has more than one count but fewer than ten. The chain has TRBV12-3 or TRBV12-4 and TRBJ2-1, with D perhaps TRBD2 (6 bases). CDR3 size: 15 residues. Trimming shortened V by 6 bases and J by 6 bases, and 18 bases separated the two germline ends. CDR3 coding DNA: TGTGCCAGCAGCCCCCTGGCGGGGTTTACCAATGAGCAGTTCTTC. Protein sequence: CASSPLAGFTNEQFF.

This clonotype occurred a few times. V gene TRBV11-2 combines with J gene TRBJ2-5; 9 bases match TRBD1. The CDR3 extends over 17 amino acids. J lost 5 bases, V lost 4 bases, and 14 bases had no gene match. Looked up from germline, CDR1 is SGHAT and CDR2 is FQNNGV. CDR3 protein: CASSSGYRGRLFETQYF. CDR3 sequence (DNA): TGTGCCAGCAGCTCCGGGTACAGGGGGCGTTTATTTGAGACCCAGTACTTC.

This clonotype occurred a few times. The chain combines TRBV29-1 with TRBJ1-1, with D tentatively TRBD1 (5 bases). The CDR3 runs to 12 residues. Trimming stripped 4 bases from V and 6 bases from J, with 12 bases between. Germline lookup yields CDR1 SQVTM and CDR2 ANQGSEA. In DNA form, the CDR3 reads TGCAGCGTTGTGACAGCCGGGGCTGAAGCTTTCTTT. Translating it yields CSVVTAGAEAFF.

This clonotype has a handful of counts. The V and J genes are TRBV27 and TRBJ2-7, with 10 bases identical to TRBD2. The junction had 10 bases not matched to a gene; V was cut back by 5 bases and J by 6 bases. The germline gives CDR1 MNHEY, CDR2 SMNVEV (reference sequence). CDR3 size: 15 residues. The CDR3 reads CASSGGPGLAREQYF. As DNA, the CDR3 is TGTGCCAGCAGTGGGGGACCGGGACTAGCGCGCGAGCAGTACTTC.

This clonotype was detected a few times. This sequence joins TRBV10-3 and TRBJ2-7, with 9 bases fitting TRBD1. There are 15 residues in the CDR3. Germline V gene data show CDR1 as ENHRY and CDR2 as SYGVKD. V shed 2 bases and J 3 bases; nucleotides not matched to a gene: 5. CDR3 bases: TGTGCCATCAGTGAGAAGACAGGGGGAAACTACGAGCAGTACGTC. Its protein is CAISEKTGGNYEQYV.

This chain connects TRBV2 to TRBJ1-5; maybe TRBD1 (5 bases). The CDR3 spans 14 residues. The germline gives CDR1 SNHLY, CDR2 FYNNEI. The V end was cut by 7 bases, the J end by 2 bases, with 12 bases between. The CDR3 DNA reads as TGTGCCAGCACCCTATGGGGGGGCAATCAGCCCCAGCATTTT. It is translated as CASTLWGGNQPQHF.

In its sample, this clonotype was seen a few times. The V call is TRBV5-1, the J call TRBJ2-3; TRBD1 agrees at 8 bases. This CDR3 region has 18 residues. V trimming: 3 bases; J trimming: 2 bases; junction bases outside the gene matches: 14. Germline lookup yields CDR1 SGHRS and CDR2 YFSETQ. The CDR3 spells CASSSGARQGMTTDTQYF. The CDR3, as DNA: TGCGCCAGCAGCTCAGGGGCAAGACAGGGGATGACCACAGATACGCAGTATTTT.

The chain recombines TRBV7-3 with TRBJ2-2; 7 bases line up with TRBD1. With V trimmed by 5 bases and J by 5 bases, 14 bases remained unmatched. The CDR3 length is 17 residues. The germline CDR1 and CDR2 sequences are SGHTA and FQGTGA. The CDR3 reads CASSPSGKQGKTGELFF. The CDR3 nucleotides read TGTGCCAGCAGCCCCAGTGGGAAACAGGGGAAGACCGGGGAGCTGTTTTTT.

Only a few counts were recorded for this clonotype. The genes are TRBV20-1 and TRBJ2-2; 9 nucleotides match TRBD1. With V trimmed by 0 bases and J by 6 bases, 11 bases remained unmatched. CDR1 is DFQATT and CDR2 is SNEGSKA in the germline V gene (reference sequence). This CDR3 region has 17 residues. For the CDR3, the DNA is TGCAGTGCTAGAGAAACAGGGGGCGCGAGTATCCCCGGGGAGCTGTTTTTT. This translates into CSARETGGASIPGELFF.

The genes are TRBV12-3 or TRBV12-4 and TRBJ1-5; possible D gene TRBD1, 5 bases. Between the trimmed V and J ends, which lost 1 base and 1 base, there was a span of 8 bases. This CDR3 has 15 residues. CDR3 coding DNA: TGTGCCAGCAGTTTAGGGCGGGACAGCAATCAGCCCCAGCATTTT. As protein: CASSLGRDSNQPQHF.

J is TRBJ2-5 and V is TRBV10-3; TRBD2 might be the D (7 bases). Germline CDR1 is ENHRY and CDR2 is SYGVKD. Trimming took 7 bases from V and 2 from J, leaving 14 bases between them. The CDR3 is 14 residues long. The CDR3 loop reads CAIKGGAAQETQYF. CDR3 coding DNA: TGTGCCATCAAGGGGGGGGCAGCTCAAGAGACCCAGTACTTC.

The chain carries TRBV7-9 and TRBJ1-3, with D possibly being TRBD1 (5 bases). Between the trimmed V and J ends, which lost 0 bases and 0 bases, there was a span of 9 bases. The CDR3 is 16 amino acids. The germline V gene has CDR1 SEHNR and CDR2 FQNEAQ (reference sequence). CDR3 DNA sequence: TGTGCCAGCAGCTTAGCGGGACGGCCCTCTGGAAACACCATATATTTT. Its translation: CASSLAGRPSGNTIYF.

CDR3 coding DNA: TGTGCCAGCAGCTTACGGCTTTCCTACGAGCAGTACGTC. Protein: CASSLRLSYEQYV. This chain uses TRBV11-2 with TRBJ2-7; D not resolved. The CDR3 runs to 13 residues. V lost 2 bases and J 1 base, leaving 6 bases between the germline ends. Germline V lookup: CDR1 SGHAT, CDR2 FQNNGV.

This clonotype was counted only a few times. CDR3 in amino acids: CASSRQGPTDTQYF. CDR3 bases: TGTGCCAGCTCCCGACAGGGACCTACAGATACGCAGTATTTT. The chain joins TRBV6-1 to TRBJ2-3; 7 bases agree with TRBD1. The junction had 8 bases not matched to a gene; V was cut back by 8 bases and J by 3 bases. CDR3 size: 14 residues. Germline CDR1 MNHNS, CDR2 SASEGT.

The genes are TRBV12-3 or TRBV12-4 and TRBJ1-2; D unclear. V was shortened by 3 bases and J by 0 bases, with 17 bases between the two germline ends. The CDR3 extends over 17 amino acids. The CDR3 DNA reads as TGTGCCAGCAGTTTTAGTGGAACCCGAAAGTCTAACTATGGCTACACCTTC. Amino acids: CASSFSGTRKSNYGYTF.

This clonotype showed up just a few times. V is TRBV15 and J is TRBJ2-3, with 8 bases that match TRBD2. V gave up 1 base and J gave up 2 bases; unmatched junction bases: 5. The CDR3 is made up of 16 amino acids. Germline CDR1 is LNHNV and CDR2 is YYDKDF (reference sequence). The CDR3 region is CATSRAPGLATDTQYF. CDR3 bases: TGTGCCACCAGCAGAGCCCCCGGACTAGCCACAGATACGCAGTATTTT.

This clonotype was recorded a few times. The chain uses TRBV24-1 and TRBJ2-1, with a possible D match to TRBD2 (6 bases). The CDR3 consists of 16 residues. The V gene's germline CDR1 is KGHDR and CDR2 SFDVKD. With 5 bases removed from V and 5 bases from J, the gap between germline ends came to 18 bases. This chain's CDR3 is CATSADSGIINNEQFF. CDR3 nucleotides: TGTGCCACCAGTGCCGATAGCGGAATAATAAACAATGAGCAGTTCTTC.

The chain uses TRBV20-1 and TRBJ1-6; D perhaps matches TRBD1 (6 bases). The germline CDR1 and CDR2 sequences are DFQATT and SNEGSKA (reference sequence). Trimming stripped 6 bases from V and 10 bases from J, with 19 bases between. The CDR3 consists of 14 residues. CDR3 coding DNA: TGCAGTGCACGAGGGGGGGGCGTTCGGTCACCCCTCCACTTT. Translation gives CSARGGGVRSPLHF.